Sequencing of this T cell receptor (beta chain) was carried out in a study of blood T cell repertoires in COVID-19. Only in-frame clones appear in the TCRdb table, and some are missing; sequencing was by immunoSEQ multiplex PCR. The sample includes roughly 100,000 clones, about 80% of them seen just once. Trimming removed 3 bases at V and 0 bases at J, with 7 bases between. This CDR3 is built from 14 residues. CDR1 and CDR2 from the germline V gene are SGHRS and YFSETQ. This clone was found a few times. This sequence was found in a woman of 80 years or more with active or convalescent COVID-19. Sequenced input: peripheral blood. This chain uses TRBV5-1 with TRBJ1-5, with D perhaps matching TRBD1 (5 bases). CDR3 nucleotides: TGCGCCAGCAGCTCCGACAGTAGCAATCAGCCCCAGCATTTT. Translation gives CASSSDSSNQPQHF.